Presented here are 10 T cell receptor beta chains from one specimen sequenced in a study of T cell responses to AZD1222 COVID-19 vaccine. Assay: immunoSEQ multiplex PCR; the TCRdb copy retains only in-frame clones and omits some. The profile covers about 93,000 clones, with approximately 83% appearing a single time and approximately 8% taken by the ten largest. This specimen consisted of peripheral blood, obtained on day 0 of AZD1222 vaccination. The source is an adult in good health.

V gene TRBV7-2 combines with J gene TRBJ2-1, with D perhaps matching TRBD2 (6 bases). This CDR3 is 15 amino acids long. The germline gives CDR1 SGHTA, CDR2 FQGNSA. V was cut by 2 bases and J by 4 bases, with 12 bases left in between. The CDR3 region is CASSLRRDGYNEQFF. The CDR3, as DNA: TGTGCCAGCAGCTTACGGCGGGATGGTTACAATGAGCAGTTCTTC.

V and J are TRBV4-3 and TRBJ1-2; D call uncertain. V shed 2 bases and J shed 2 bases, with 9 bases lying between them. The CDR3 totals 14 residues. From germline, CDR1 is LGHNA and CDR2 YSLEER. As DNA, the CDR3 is TGCGCCAGCAGCCAACAGGACGGAAACTATGGCTACACCTTC. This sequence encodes CASSQQDGNYGYTF.

The CDR3 loop is CASSSGTLGTEAFF. The DNA for the CDR3 is TGCGCCAGCAGCAGCGGGACGCTGGGCACTGAAGCTTTCTTT. The chain joins TRBV5-1 to TRBJ1-1, with D perhaps TRBD1 (5 bases). The CDR3 is 14 residues long. Germline V CDR1 and CDR2: SGHRS, YFSETQ. The V and J ends lost 4 bases and 4 bases respectively, with 14 bases between them.

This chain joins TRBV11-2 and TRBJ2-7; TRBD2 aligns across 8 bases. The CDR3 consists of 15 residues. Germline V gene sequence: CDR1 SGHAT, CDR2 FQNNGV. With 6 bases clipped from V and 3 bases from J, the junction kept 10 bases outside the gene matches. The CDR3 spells CASSSLAGKNYEQYF. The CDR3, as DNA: TGTGCCAGCAGTTCCCTAGCGGGTAAAAACTACGAGCAGTACTTC. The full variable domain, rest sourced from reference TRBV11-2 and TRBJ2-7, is EAGVAQSPRYKIIEKRQSVAFWCNPISGHATLYWYQQILGQGPKLLIQFQNNGVVDDSQLPKDRFSAERLKGVDSTLKIQPAKLEDSAVYLCASSSLAGKNYEQYFGPGTRLTVT.

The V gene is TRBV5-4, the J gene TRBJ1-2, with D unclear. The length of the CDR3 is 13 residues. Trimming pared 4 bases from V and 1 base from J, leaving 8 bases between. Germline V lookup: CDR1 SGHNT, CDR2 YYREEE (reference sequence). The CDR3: CASSHPDNYGYTF. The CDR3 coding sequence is TGTGCCAGCAGCCACCCAGATAACTATGGCTACACCTTC.

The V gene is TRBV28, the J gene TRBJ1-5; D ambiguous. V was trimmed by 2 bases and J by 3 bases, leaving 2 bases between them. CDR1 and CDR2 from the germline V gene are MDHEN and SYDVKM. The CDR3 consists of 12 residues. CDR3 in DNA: TGTGCCAGCAGTTTAACCAATCAGCCCCAGCATTTT. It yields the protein CASSLTNQPQHF.

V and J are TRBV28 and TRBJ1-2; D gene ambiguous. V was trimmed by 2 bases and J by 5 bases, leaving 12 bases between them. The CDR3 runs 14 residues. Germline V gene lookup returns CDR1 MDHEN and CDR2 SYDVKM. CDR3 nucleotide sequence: TGTGCCAGCAGTTTAGGGGTGGTAGGTTATGGCTACACCTTC. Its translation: CASSLGVVGYGYTF.

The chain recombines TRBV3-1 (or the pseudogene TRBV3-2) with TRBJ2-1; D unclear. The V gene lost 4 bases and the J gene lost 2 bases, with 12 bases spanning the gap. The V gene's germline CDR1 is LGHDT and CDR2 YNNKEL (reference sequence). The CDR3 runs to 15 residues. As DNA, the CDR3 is TGTGCCAGCAGCCCTTCCCGTCAGGCCTACAATGAGCAGTTCTTC. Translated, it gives CASSPSRQAYNEQFF.

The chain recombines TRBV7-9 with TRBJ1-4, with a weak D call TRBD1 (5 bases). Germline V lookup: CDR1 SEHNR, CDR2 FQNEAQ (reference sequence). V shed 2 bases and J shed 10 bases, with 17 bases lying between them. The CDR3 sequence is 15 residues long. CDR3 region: CASSLLGTEGLKLFF. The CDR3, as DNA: TGTGCCAGCAGCTTATTAGGGACCGAAGGCTTAAAACTGTTTTTT.

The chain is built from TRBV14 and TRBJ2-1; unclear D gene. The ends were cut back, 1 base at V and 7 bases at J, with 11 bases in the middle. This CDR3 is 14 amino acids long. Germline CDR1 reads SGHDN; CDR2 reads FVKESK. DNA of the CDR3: TGTGCCAGCAGCCAAGGGATCTCCGTGAATGAGCAGTTCTTC. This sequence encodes CASSQGISVNEQFF.